This T cell receptor (beta chain) was profiled in a study of spatial heterogeneity in lung cancer. Study context: Samples were donated by 72 untreated early-stage non-small cell lung cancer patients.

Time point here: blood taken at disease recurrence. Tumor, nontumor lung or frozen PBMC supplied whole RNA that was sequenced unsorted. Each CDR3 protein is one row after TCRdb ran MiXCR on the 5' RACE reads. The table lists about 9,700 distinct CDR3 sequences, approximately 3.9% of them singletons. By its share, this clonotype is medium-sized. The library was prepared for alpha chains; this beta chain is a stray read, so its frequency means little. The length of the CDR3 is 13 residues. Germline trimming cut 8 bases from V and 6 bases from J; bases unmatched to any gene: 6. Per the germline V gene, CDR1 is MNHEY and CDR2 is SMNVEV (reference sequence).

The starting material was PBMCs, obtained at recurrence. The TCR comes from a female donor with early-stage non-small cell lung cancer. The chain recombines TRBV27 with TRBJ2-3; 9 bases fit TRBD1. CDR3 in DNA: TGTGCCAGCGCCGGGACAGGGACGGATACGCAGTATTTT. Translated: CASAGTGTDTQYF.